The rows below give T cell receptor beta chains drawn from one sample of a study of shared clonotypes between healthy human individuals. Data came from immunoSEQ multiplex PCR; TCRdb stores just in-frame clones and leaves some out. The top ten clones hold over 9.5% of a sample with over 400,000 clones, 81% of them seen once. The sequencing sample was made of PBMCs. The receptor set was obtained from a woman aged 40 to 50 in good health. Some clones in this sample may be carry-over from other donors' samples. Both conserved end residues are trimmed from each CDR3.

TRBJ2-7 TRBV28 ASSSLTGAAYEQY
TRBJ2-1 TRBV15 ATSRVQGGLI
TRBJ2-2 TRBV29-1 SAEGLAGGGNTGELF
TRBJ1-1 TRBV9 ASSPRQGTEAF
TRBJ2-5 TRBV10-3 AISDGGSETQY
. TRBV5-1 ASSFFGPPYEQY
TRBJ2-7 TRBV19 ASSPLSGTGNYEQY
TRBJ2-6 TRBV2 ASSEFVGSGSGANVLT
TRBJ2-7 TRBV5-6 ASSSGYEQY
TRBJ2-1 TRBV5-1 ASSLVPWEQF
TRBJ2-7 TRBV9 ASSSQGGDYEQY
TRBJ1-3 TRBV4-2 ASSQDQGEPGNTIY
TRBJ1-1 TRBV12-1 ASSSRGRDGGMNTEAF
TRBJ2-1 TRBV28 ASSATGEPYNEQF
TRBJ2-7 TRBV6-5 ASSRQRPSSYEQY
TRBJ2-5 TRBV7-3 ASSFAGEETQY
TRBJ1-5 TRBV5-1 ASSLDGTDDQAQH
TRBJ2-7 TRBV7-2 ASSLGQGAFEQY
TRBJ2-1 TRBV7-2 ASTTGVYEQF
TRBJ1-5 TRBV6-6 ASSPQWGGSQPQH
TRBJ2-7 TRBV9 ASSVTRDRGSGEQY
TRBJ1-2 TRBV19 ASSIPPTGPRGYT
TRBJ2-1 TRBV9 ASSVVGGRQSNEQF
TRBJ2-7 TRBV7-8 ASSARQGTYEQY
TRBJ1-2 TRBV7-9 ASSLGTSHDGYT
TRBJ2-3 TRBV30 AWSHRPSGATDTQY
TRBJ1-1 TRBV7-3 ASSRTTGGTEAF
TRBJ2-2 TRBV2 ASTYSGPGELF
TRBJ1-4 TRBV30 AWSVVDEKLF
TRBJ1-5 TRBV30 AWSDTWDRNQPQH
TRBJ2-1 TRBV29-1 SVDTGYNEQF
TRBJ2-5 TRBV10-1 ASSGTGGRGTQY
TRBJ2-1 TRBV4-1 ASSLQTSGIGVGSYNEQF
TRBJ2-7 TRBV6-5 ASSYSLGGREQY
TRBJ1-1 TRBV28 ASKEGNTEAF
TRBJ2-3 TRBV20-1 SATRGTRQY
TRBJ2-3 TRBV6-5 ASSYRLVSDTQY
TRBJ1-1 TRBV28 ASSLLMGADTEAF
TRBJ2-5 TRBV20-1 SALPRETQY
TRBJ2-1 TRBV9 ASSVVSSQGEQF
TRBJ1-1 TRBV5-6 ASSHPDSRNTEAF
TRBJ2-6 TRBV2 ASSTRDSSGANVLT
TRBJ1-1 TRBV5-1 ASSLDLQVTEAF
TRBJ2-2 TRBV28 ASRQPGVTGELF
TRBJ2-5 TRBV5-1 ASSATGGAETQY
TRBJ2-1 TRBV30 AWSVDGRGEQF